This T cell receptor (beta chain) was captured in a study of blood T cell repertoires in COVID-19. Study details: Specimens from acute and convalescent COVID-19 originated in the United States, Italy and Spain.

Original processing methods: Cell counts per sample came from amplifying reference gene primers. Sequencing used immunoSEQ multiplex PCR; TCRdb keeps in-frame clones, though not all of them. The V and J calls and clone size were taken over from that table, and D and trimming were inferred from the DNA. The data contain almost 400,000 clones, about 89% of them singletons. The TCR originated in a woman aged 55 to 70 with COVID-19, enrolled during active disease. The source material was peripheral blood.

The CDR3 DNA follows: TGTGCCAGCAGCCAAGGGCTCGGGACAGGGGGCAACGAGCAGTACTTC. This codes for CASSQGLGTGGNEQYF. The rearrangement uses TRBV3-1 (or the pseudogene TRBV3-2) and TRBJ2-7, with 12 positions matching TRBD1. V lost 1 base to trimming and J lost 5 bases; unmatched junction nucleotides: 6. The germline V gene encodes CDR1 LGHDT and CDR2 YNNKEL (reference sequence). The CDR3 has 16 residues.